This is a list of T cell receptor beta chains from one sample in a study of T cells in Graves' hyperthyroidism and ophthalmopathy. TCRdb reanalysed the multiplex PCR reads using MiXCR and keeps one entry per CDR3 protein. The repertoire includes 480,000 or so distinct CDR3 sequences, around 43% of them detected once, and about 40% sits in the top ten. The sample was peripheral blood or thyroid tissue (not recorded which). These receptor sequences come from an adult woman with Graves' disease, either hyperthyroidism or ophthalmopathy (not recorded which). CDR3s include the opening cysteine and the closing phenylalanine or tryptophan. D genes are given only for firm matches. Rows may omit the clone size; those that give it use once, few, many or a size class.

D,length,J,V,size,CDR3,DNA
-,14,TRBJ1-4,TRBV27,few,CASRETGRGEKLFF,TGTGCCAGCAGGGAAACAGGGAGGGGCGAAAAACTGTTTTTT
-,15,TRBJ2-5,TRBV7-6,-,CASSYSFAARETQYF,TGTGCCAGCAGTTACTCGTTTGCTGCACGGGAGACCCAGTACTTC
TRBD1,15,TRBJ2-2,TRBV9,many,CASSDRDRATGELFF,TGTGCCAGCAGCGACCGGGACAGGGCCACCGGGGAGCTGTTTTTT
-,15,TRBJ1-3,TRBV7-9,many,CASSFPGTSGNTIYF,TGTGCCAGCAGCTTCCCAGGGACCTCTGGAAACACCATATATTTT
-,14,TRBJ2-3,TRBV20-1,few,CSARVRDGTDTQYF,TGCAGTGCTAGAGTGCGGGACGGCACAGATACGCAGTATTTT
-,14,TRBJ2-7,TRBV25-1,few,CASSESTGTYEQYF,TGTGCCAGCAGTGAATCGACGGGGACCTACGAGCAGTACTTC
-,15,TRBJ1-6,TRBV6-1,many,CASSEITPLYSPLHF,TGTGCCAGCAGTGAAATAACACCCCTTTATTCACCCCTCCACTTT
-,16,TRBJ2-2,TRBV10-1,-,CASSERTFANTGELFF,TGCGCCAGCAGTGAGCGGACGTTCGCGAACACCGGGGAGCTGTTCTTT
-,14,TRBJ1-1,TRBV29-1,-,CSVEGGPGSPEAFF,TGCAGCGTTGAAGGGGGACCGGGGTCGCCTGAAGCTTTCTTT
TRBD1,15,TRBJ2-7,TRBV6-5,-,CASRGQGARLREQYF,TGTGCCAGCAGGGGACAGGGGGCGAGACTACGGGAGCAGTACTTC
-,16,TRBJ1-2,TRBV7-2,-,CASSPTEVVGNYGYTF,TGTGCCAGCAGTCCGACCGAGGTGGTGGGGAACTATGGCTACACCTTC
-,15,TRBJ2-6,TRBV28,many,CASSLWGAGANVLTF,TGTGCCAGCAGTTTATGGGGTGCTGGGGCCAACGTCCTGACTTTC
-,14,TRBJ2-7,TRBV7-8,-,CASSFGTRNYEQYF,TGTGCCAGCAGCTTTGGGACAAGGAACTACGAGCAGTACTTC
TRBD1,14,TRBJ2-7,TRBV19,many,CASRRQGLGYEQYF,TGTGCCAGTCGACGACAGGGGTTGGGCTACGAGCAGTACTTC
TRBD1,14,TRBJ2-5,TRBV2,-,CASSGQGLGQPQYF,TGTGCCAGCAGTGGACAGGGGTTAGGGCAGCCCCAGTACTTC
-,15,TRBJ1-1,TRBV20-1,many,CSARIFGTLNTEAFF,TGCAGTGCTAGGATCTTCGGGACACTGAACACTGAAGCTTTCTTT
TRBD1,15,TRBJ1-3,TRBV12-3/TRBV12-4,-,CASSLTGLPGNTIYF,TGTGCCAGCAGTTTGACAGGGCTTCCTGGAAACACCATATATTTT
TRBD1,15,TRBJ1-2,TRBV10-2,once,CASSLRTGIDYGYTF,TGTGCCAGCAGCCTGAGGACAGGCATCGACTATGGCTACACCTTC
-,13,TRBJ1-1,TRBV20-1,-,CSALRLANTEAFF,TGCAGTGCCCTCCGGCTGGCCAACACTGAAGCTTTCTTT
-,14,TRBJ1-6,TRBV11-1,-,CASSVEGANSPLHF,TGTGCCAGCAGCGTAGAGGGAGCCAATTCACCCCTCCACTTT
-,14,TRBJ1-4,TRBV12-3/TRBV12-4,few,CASSLRQEGEKLFF,TGTGCCAGCAGTTTGCGGCAGGAGGGTGAAAAACTGTTTTTT
TRBD2,14,TRBJ2-7,TRBV11-2,many,CASSFGGGTYEQYF,TGTGCCAGCAGCTTCGGGGGAGGGACCTACGAGCAGTACTTC
-,11,TRBJ1-1,TRBV12-3/TRBV12-4,many,CASSPRAEAFF,TGTGCCAGCAGCCCGCGGGCTGAAGCTTTCTTT
-,15,TRBJ1-6,TRBV30,-,CASRGKSSYNSPLHF,TGTGCCTCCCGGGGAAAGAGCTCCTATAATTCACCCCTCCACTTT
TRBD1,15,TRBJ1-1,TRBV20-1,-,CSARAPDRSNTEAFF,TGCAGTGCTAGAGCGCCGGACAGGTCTAACACTGAAGCTTTCTTT
-,15,TRBJ1-1,TRBV19,-,CASSIFQGSNTEAFF,TGTGCCAGTAGTATATTCCAGGGATCGAACACTGAAGCTTTCTTT
-,15,TRBJ1-5,TRBV10-3,-,CAISAQGRSNQPQHF,TGTGCCATCAGTGCGCAGGGGCGGAGCAATCAGCCCCAGCATTTT
-,11,TRBJ2-5,TRBV10-1,-,CASALQETQYF,TGCGCCAGCGCACTCCAAGAGACCCAGTACTTC
TRBD1,15,TRBJ2-7,TRBV5-1,-,CASSLDRGEYYEQYF,TGCGCCAGCAGCCTAGACAGGGGAGAATACTACGAGCAGTACTTC
TRBD2,15,TRBJ2-7,TRBV20-1,few,CSAISTSGGTYEQYF,TGCAGTGCTATCTCAACTAGCGGAGGAACCTACGAGCAGTACTTC
-,13,TRBJ2-7,TRBV19,many,CASSMSGADEQYF,TGTGCCAGTAGTATGTCCGGGGCGGACGAGCAGTACTTC
-,14,TRBJ1-1,TRBV19,-,CASRPQGRTGEAFF,TGTGCCAGTCGGCCCCAGGGGCGGACGGGTGAAGCTTTCTTT
-,15,TRBJ1-4,TRBV7-2,-,CARSLGGATNEKLFF,TGTGCCAGAAGCTTAGGCGGGGCAACTAATGAAAAACTGTTTTTT